What follows are 16 T cell receptor beta chains derived from one specimen sequenced in a study of T cells after yellow fever vaccination. A single record per CDR3 protein comes from TCRdb applying MiXCR to the 5' RACE reads. This table has 500,000 to 650,000 distinct CDR3 sequences, 9% to 15% appearing once. Sequencing was performed on PBMCs, taken on the day of the yellow fever booster vaccination. The source is a man aged 25 to 45 who received the YFV17D yellow fever vaccine.

The chain combines TRBV6-1 with TRBJ2-1, with 12 bases aligning to TRBD2. The germline V gene encodes CDR1 MNHNS and CDR2 SASEGT. V lost 6 bases, J lost 5 bases, and 8 bases stayed unmatched. This CDR3 contains 16 residues. The CDR3 DNA is TGTGCCAGCAGCCTGGGACTAGCGGGCGCCGACAATGAGCAGTTCTTC. It specifies CASSLGLAGADNEQFF.

The J gene is TRBJ2-7, the V gene TRBV5-1; TRBD2 is a possible D gene (7 bases). The CDR3 covers 14 residues. Trimming removed 0 bases from V and 6 bases from J, with 13 bases in between. In germline, CDR1 is SGHRS, CDR2 YFSETQ. In nucleotides, the CDR3 is TGCGCCAGCAGCTTGGAGGGGGGGGTCGGCGAGCAGTACTTC. Translating gives CASSLEGGVGEQYF.

The rearrangement links TRBV20-1 to TRBJ2-7; TRBD1 might be the D (6 bases). The CDR3 is 13 residues long. Germline lookup yields CDR1 DFQATT and CDR2 SNEGSKA (reference sequence). V was clipped by 4 bases and J by 9 bases, with 19 bases between them. The CDR3 protein is CSAIGRGFHGQYF. CDR3 nucleotide sequence: TGCAGTGCTATTGGCAGGGGCTTCCATGGGCAGTACTTC.

This chain links TRBV29-1 with TRBJ2-7, with TRBD1 matching 7 bases. Per the germline V gene, CDR1 is SQVTM and CDR2 is ANQGSEA. The CDR3 has 13 residues. The CDR3 here is CSTRQGTYDEQYF. The CDR3 bases are TGCAGTACTAGACAGGGAACGTACGACGAGCAGTACTTC.

A few counts support this clonotype. The rearrangement links TRBV10-3 to TRBJ2-7, with D unclear. This CDR3 has 12 residues. V was shortened by 0 bases and J by 6 bases, with 6 bases between the two germline ends. Germline V CDR1 and CDR2: ENHRY, SYGVKD. CDR3 residues: CAISESSGEQYF. The CDR3 coding sequence is TGTGCCATCAGTGAGTCGAGTGGCGAGCAGTACTTC.

The chain joins TRBV20-1 to TRBJ2-2; D gene uncertain. V lost 4 bases to trimming and J lost 0 bases, with 12 bases between them. The CDR3 is 15 amino acids. From germline, CDR1 is DFQATT and CDR2 SNEGSKA (reference sequence). CDR3 residues: CSAIVGNANTGELFF. The CDR3 nucleotides are TGCAGTGCTATTGTGGGAAACGCGAACACCGGGGAGCTGTTTTTT.

The rearrangement joins TRBV18 to TRBJ2-1; 7 nucleotides agree with TRBD2. This CDR3 has 15 amino acids. Germline loops: CDR1 KGHSH, CDR2 LQKENI. V trimming: 0 bases; J trimming: 9 bases; junction bases outside the gene matches: 8. The CDR3 spells CASSPPTGGKAEQFF. Written as DNA, the CDR3 is TGTGCCAGCTCACCACCGACGGGAGGAAAGGCTGAGCAGTTCTTC.

This clonotype turned up a few times. The chain couples TRBV28 to TRBJ2-7; 11 bases map to TRBD2. CDR1 MDHEN and CDR2 SYDVKM come from the germline V gene. After removal of 6 bases from V and 3 bases from J, the junction contained 7 bases not matched to a gene. The CDR3 spans 15 residues. CDR3 DNA: TGTGCCAGCAGCCCGTCCCTAGCGGGAGGCTACGAGCAGTACTTC. Encoded protein: CASSPSLAGGYEQYF.

The CDR3 sequence: CASSSIRDNEQFF. CDR3 in DNA: TGTGCCAGCAGCTCGATCCGGGACAATGAGCAGTTCTTC. The chain couples TRBV7-2 to TRBJ2-1, with unresolved D. The CDR3 is 13 amino acids. CDR1 is SGHTA, CDR2 FQGNSA, per germline. V was clipped by 4 bases and J by 5 bases, with 9 bases between them. The full variable domain, completed using reference TRBV7-2 and TRBJ2-1, is GAGVSQSPSNKVTEKGKDVELRCDPISGHTALYWYRQSLGQGLEFLIYFQGNSAPDKSGLPSDRFSAERTGGSVSTLTIQRTQQEDSAVYLCASSSIRDNEQFFGPGTRLTVL.

This chain uses TRBV6-2 or TRBV6-3 with TRBJ1-1; 9 nucleotides match TRBD1. Germline V lookup: CDR1 MNHEY, CDR2 SVGEGT. The V and J ends lost 6 bases and 10 bases, in that order; junction bases with no gene match: 6. This CDR3 has 12 residues. In nucleotides, the CDR3 is TGTGCCAGCAGGGGACAGGGCGCCACAGCTTTCTTT. This codes for CASRGQGATAFF.

The chain is built from TRBV7-2 and TRBJ2-2; 7 positions agree with TRBD2. V was clipped by 5 bases and J by 7 bases; unmatched bases: 13. This CDR3 comprises 16 residues. Germline values: CDR1 SGHTA, CDR2 FQGNSA. The CDR3: CASSPPWGGSIGELFF. The CDR3 nucleotides are TGTGCCAGCAGCCCCCCTTGGGGGGGTTCAATCGGGGAGCTGTTTTTT. Complete variable domain (other parts from reference TRBV7-2 and TRBJ2-2): GAGVSQSPSNKVTEKGKDVELRCDPISGHTALYWYRQSLGQGLEFLIYFQGNSAPDKSGLPSDRFSAERTGGSVSTLTIQRTQQEDSAVYLCASSPPWGGSIGELFFGEGSRLTVL.

This clonotype turned up a few times. The rearrangement links TRBV7-2 to TRBJ2-5; 10 positions agree with TRBD2. Germline CDR1 SGHTA, CDR2 FQGNSA. The V segment lost 8 bases and the J segment 4 bases; nucleotides outside the gene matches: 7. CDR3 length equals 14 residues. CDR3 residues: CASASGSIRETQYF. In DNA, the CDR3 is TGTGCCAGCGCTAGCGGGAGTATCAGAGAGACCCAGTACTTC. Based on the CDR3 plus reference TRBV7-2 and TRBJ2-5, the full variable domain is GAGVSQSPSNKVTEKGKDVELRCDPISGHTALYWYRQSLGQGLEFLIYFQGNSAPDKSGLPSDRFSAERTGGSVSTLTIQRTQQEDSAVYLCASASGSIRETQYFGPGTRLLVL.

In this sample, this clonotype turned up a few times. V usage is TRBV6-2 or TRBV6-3 and J usage is TRBJ2-1; 7 nucleotides line up with TRBD2. This CDR3 spans 12 amino acids. The V and J ends lost 8 bases and 7 bases, in that order; junction bases with no gene match: 5. Per the germline V gene, CDR1 is MNHEY and CDR2 is SVGEGT. For the CDR3, the DNA is TGTGCCAGCGGGCGGGAGACAAATGAGCAGTTCTTC. Amino acids: CASGRETNEQFF.

This clonotype was counted a few times. V gene TRBV6-5 combines with J gene TRBJ2-7, with D perhaps TRBD1 (6 bases). V lost 5 bases to trimming and J lost 7 bases, with 18 bases between them. Germline V CDR1 and CDR2: MNHEY, SVGAGI. This CDR3 comprises 14 residues. CDR3 amino acids: CASSNHLTGKEQYF. CDR3 in DNA: TGTGCCAGCAGTAACCACCTAACAGGGAAGGAGCAGTACTTC.

This chain joins TRBV5-1 and TRBJ2-5; TRBD2 agrees at 8 bases. Germline CDR1 and CDR2: SGHRS and YFSETQ. V shed 5 bases and J 1 base; nucleotides not matched to a gene: 7. This CDR3 has 15 residues. DNA for the CDR3: TGCGCCAGCAGAACCGGGAGGGGGGGCCAAGAGACCCAGTACTTC. Encoded protein: CASRTGRGGQETQYF.

This clonotype was detected a few times. The CDR3 protein is CASRLEGGIPYEQYF. Here the CDR3 DNA reads TGTGCCAGCAGATTGGAAGGAGGGATTCCCTACGAGCAGTACTTC. The rearrangement links TRBV27 to TRBJ2-7, with D tentatively TRBD2 (6 bases). This CDR3 contains 15 residues. CDR1 is MNHEY and CDR2 is SMNVEV in the germline V gene (reference sequence). V lost 6 bases and J 2 bases, leaving 17 bases between the germline ends.